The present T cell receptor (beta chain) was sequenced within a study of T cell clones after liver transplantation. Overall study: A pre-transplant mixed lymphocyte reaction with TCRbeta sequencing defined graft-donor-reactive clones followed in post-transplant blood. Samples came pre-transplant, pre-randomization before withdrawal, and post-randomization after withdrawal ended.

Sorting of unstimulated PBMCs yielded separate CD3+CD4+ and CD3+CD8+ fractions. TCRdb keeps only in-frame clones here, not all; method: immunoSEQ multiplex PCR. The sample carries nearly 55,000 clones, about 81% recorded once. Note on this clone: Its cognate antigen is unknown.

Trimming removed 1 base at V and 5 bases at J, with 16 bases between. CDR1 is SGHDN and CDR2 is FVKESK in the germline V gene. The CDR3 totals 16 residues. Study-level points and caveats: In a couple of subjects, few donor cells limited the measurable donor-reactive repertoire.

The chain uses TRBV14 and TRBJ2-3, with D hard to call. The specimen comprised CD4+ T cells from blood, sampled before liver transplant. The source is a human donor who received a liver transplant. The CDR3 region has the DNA TGTGCCAGCAGCCAAGTGAGGAGTGCCCAAGTAGATACGCAGTATTTT. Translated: CASSQVRSAQVDTQYF.